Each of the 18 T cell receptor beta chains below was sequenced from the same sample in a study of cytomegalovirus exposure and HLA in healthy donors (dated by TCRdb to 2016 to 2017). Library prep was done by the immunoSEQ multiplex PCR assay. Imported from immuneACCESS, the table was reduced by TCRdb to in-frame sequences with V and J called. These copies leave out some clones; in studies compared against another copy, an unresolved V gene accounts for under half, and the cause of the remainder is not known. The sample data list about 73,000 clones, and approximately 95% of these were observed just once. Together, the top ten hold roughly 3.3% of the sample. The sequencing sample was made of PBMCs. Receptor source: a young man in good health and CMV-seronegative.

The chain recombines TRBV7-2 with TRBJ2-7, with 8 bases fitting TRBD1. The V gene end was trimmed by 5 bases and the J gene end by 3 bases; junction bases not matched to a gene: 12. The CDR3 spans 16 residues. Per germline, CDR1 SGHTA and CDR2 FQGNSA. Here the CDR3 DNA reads TGTGCCAGCAGCCTACTCCTAGGACAGGGAGGCTACGAGCAGTACTTC. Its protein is CASSLLLGQGGYEQYF. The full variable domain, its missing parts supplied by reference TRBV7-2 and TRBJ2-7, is GAGVSQSPSNKVTEKGKDVELRCDPISGHTALYWYRQSLGQGLEFLIYFQGNSAPDKSGLPSDRFSAERTGGSVSTLTIQRTQQEDSAVYLCASSLLLGQGGYEQYFGPGTRLTVT.

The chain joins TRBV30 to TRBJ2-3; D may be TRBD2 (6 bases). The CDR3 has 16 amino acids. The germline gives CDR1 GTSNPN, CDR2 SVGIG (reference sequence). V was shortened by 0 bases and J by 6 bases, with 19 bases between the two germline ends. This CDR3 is CAWSVPRGANRDTQYF. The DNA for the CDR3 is TGTGCCTGGAGTGTACCGCGCGGGGCAAATCGGGATACGCAGTATTTT.

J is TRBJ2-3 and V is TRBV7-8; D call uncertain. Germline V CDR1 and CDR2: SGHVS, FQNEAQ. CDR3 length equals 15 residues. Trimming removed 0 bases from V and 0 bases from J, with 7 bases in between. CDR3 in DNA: TGTGCCAGCAGCTTAGCGAAGCTTAGCACAGATACGCAGTATTTT. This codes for CASSLAKLSTDTQYF.

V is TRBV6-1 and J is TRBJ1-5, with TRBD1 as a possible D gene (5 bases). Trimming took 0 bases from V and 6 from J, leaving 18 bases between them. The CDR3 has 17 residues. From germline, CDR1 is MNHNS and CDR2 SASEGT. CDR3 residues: CASSEARYDGGGQPQHF. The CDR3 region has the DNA TGTGCCAGCAGTGAAGCGCGGTATGACGGCGGGGGTCAGCCCCAGCATTTT.

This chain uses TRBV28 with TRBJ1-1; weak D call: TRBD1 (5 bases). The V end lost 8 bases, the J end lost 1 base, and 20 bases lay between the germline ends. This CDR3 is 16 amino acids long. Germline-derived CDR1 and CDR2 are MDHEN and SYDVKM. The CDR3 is CASLGGGQNENTEAFF. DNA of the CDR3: TGTGCCAGCCTTGGGGGAGGTCAGAATGAGAACACTGAAGCTTTCTTT.

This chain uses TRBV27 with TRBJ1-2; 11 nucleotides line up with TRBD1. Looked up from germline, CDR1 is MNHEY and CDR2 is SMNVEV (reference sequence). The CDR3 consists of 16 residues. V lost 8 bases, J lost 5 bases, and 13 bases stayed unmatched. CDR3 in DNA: TGTGCCAGCCGCCCGGGACAGGGGGAAGGACGGTATGGCTACACCTTC. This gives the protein CASRPGQGEGRYGYTF.

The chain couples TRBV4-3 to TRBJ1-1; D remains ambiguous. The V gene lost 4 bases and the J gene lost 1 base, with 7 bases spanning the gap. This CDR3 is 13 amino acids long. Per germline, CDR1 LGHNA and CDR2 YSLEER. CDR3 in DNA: TGCGCCAGCAGCCGAGCAACGAACACTGAAGCTTTCTTT. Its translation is CASSRATNTEAFF.

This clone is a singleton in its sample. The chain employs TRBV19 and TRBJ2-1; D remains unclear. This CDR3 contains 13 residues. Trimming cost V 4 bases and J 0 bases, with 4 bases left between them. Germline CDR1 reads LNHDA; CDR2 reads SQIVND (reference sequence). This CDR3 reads CASSNSSYNEQFF. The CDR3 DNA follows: TGTGCCAGTAGTAACAGCTCCTACAATGAGCAGTTCTTC.

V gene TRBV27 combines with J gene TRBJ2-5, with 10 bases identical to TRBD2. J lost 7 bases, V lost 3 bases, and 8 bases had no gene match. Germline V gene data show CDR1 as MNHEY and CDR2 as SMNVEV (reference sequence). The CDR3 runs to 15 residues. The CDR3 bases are TGTGCCAGCAGTTTGACTAGCGGGCGTCCGCGGACCCAGTACTTC. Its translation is CASSLTSGRPRTQYF.

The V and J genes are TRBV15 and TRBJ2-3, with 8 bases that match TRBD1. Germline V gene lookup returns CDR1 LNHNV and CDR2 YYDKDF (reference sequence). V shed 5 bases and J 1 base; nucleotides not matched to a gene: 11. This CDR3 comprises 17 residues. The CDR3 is CATSVISGTGGTDTQYF. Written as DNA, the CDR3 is TGTGCCACCAGCGTAATCTCCGGGACAGGAGGCACAGATACGCAGTATTTT.

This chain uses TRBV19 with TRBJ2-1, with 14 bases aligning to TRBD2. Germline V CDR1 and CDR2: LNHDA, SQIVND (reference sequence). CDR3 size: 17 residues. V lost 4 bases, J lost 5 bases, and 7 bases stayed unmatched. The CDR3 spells CASSKGLAGAAHNEQFF. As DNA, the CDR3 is TGTGCCAGTAGTAAGGGACTAGCGGGGGCGGCGCACAATGAGCAGTTCTTC.

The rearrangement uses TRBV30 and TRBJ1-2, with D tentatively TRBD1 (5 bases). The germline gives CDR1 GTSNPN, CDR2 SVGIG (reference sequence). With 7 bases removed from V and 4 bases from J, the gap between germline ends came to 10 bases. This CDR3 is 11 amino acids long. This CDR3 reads CASDRSYGYTF. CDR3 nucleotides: TGTGCCTCTGACAGATCCTATGGCTACACCTTC. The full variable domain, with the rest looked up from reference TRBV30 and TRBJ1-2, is SQTIHQWPATLVQPVGSPLSLECTVEGTSNPNLYWYRQAAGRGLQLLFYSVGIGQISSEVPQNLSASRPQDRQFILSSKKLLLSDSGFYLCASDRSYGYTFGSGTRLTVV.

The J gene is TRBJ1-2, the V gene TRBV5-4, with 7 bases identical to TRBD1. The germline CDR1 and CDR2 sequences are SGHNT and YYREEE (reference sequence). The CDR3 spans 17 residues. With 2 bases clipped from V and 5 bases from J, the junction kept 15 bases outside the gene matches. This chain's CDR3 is CASSFEINARGEYGYTF. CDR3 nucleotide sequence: TGTGCCAGCAGCTTTGAGATAAACGCCAGGGGGGAATATGGCTACACCTTC.

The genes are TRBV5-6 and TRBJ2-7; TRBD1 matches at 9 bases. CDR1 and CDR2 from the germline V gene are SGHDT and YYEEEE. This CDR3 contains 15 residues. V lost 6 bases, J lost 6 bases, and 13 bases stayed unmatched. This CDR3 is CASTSPPGQGFEQYF. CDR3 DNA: TGTGCCAGCACCTCTCCTCCGGGACAGGGTTTCGAGCAGTACTTC.

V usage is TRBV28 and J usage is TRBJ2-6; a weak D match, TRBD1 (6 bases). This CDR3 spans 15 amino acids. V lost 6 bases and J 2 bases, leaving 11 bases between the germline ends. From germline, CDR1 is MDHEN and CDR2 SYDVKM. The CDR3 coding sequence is TGTGCCAGCAGACTAGACAGGACTGGGGCCAACGTCCTGACTTTC. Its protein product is CASRLDRTGANVLTF.

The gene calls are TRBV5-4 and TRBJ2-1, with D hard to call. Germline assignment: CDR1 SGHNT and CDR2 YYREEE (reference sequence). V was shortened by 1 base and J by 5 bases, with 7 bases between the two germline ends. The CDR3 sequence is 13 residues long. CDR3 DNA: TGTGCCAGCAGCTTGTGGGCCAACAATGAGCAGTTCTTC. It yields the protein CASSLWANNEQFF.

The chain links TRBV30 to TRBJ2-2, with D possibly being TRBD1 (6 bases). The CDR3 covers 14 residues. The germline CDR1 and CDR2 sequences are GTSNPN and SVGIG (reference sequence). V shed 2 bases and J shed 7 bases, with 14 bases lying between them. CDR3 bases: TGTGCCTGGAGTCCAGGGGCGCAAAGCGGGGAGCTGTTTTTT. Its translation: CAWSPGAQSGELFF.

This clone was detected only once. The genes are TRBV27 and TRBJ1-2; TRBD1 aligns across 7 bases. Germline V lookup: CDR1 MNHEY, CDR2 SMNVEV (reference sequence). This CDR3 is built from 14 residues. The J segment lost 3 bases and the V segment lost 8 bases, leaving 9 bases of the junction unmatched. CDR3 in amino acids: CASGEGQWHYGYTF. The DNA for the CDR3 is TGTGCCAGCGGTGAGGGACAGTGGCACTATGGCTACACCTTC.